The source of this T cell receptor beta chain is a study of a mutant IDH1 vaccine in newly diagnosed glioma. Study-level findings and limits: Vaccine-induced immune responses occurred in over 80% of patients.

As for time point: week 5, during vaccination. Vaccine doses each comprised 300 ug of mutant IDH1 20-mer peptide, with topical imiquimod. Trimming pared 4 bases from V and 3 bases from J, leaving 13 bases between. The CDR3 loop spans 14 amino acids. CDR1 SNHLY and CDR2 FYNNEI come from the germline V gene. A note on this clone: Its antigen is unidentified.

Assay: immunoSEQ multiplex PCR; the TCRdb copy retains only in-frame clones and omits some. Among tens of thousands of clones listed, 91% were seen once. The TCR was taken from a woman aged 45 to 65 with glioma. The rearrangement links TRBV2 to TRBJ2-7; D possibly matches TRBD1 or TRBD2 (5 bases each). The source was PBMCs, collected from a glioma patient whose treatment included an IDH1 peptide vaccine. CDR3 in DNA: TGTGCCAGCAGTGCTCGGGACGGATACTACGAGCAGTACTTC. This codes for CASSARDGYYEQYF.